This T cell receptor (beta chain) derives from a study of tumor-infiltrating lymphocytes in primary liver carcinoma. Study overall: Ranging in age from 30 to 69 years, the patients were men and women. Regarding the study as a whole: In the absence of sorting, bulk samples left CD4+ and CD8+ repertoires uncompared. Tumor-adjacent and tumor-blood pairs shared a smaller degree of overlap than tumor region pairs. Relative to blood, tumors carried a significantly larger fraction of the repertoire in their top 250 clones (p = 0.039).

In this sample, this clonotype turned up a few times. Antigen: not known. Total RNA (around 500 ng) served as template for TCR beta cDNA synthesis primed by a constant-region primer. Libraries covering TCR beta were generated through three nested multiplex PCR rounds (using a slightly modified ARM-PCR). Each CDR3 protein is one row after TCRdb ran MiXCR on the multiplex PCR reads. The table has some 190,000 distinct CDR3 sequences, around 60% seen once. The authors took blood RNA from unsorted whole blood and also extracted germline DNA. The source is a man aged 40-50 years with primary liver carcinoma and hepatitis B virus infection. Sequenced: peripheral blood.

This CDR3 is CASSQDGGMSGANVLTF. For the CDR3, the DNA is TGTGCCAGCAGCCAAGACGGGGGGATGTCTGGGGCCAACGTCCTGACTTTC. The rearrangement joins TRBV4-2 to TRBJ2-6, with TRBD2 matching over 7 bases. With 0 bases clipped from V and 1 base from J, the junction kept 3 bases outside the gene matches. The CDR3 spans 17 residues. Germline loops: CDR1 LGHNA, CDR2 YNFKEQ.